This TCR beta chain comes out of a study of CD8 T cells in ankylosing spondylitis (dated by TCRdb to between 2016 and 2019). About the full investigation: To find TCR variants linked to disease, the study profiled T cell receptor beta repertoires in ankylosing spondylitis patients and healthy donors. Peripheral blood was sampled, and synovial fluid was also collected from ankylosing spondylitis patients. The whole study cohort included 108 healthy donors and 25 or so ankylosing spondylitis patients. The paper as a whole reports these results and caveats: A TCR beta motif made up of several highly homologous amino acid variants appeared to be characteristic of blood from ankylosing spondylitis patients. In peripheral blood, the disease-linked clones were found at relatively low frequencies and had a CD8+ phenotype. Some TCR beta motif variants had previously been reported in synovial fluid and blood of reactive arthritis patients, which suggested common disease-initiation mechanisms. Significant enrichment of the disease-linked clones was reported in matched synovial fluid samples from ankylosing spondylitis patients.

Sequencing used an Illumina HiSeq 2500. TCR beta libraries were prepared by quantitative 5'-RACE with molecular barcodes. The study's processing was this. A new computational method, built on a probabilistic model of VDJ rearrangement, was used to identify disease-linked TCR variants. TCRdb reanalyzed the raw reads on its own, using fastp at Q25 for trimming and MiXCR for clone calling, and kept in-frame beta chains. All rows with the same CDR3 protein become a single entry with the most common DNA and genes. TCRdb assigned the V and J calls; the authors' analysis was not used. The sample contains 250,000 to 300,000 distinct CDR3 sequences, 18% of them found a single time. Around 32% of the sample is held by the ten biggest clonotypes. Remarks on this clonotype: It has no known antigen specificity. Base qualities were left out, and no much larger clone turns up one base away.

The source material was blood, either unsorted or a sorted T cell fraction (not recorded which). The receptor comes from a male donor with ankylosing spondylitis or in good health (not recorded which).

The CDR3: CASSLALRALGPYEQYF. The nucleotides read TGTGCCAGCAGCTTAGCTCTCCGGGCCCTAGGACCTTACGAGCAGTACTTC. The chain was built from TRBV7-9 and TRBJ2-7, with no reliable assignment of the D segment. CDR1 and CDR2, per the germline V gene (reference sequence), are SEHNR and FQNEAQ. Trimming costs V 0 bases and J 4 bases, and their ends lie 19 bases apart. Counted from cysteine to phenylalanine, this CDR3 has 17 amino acids. Kept here is only the CDR3 DNA, which spans 51 bases and is read in frame from base 1.